These 15 T cell receptor beta chains were all obtained from the same sample, sequenced in a study of control samples from healthy donors and cancer patients. The assay was immunoSEQ multiplex PCR, and TCRdb's table has in-frame clones only and misses some. The sample lists about 70,000 clones; about 94% were seen once. Material: blood. The source is a woman aged 25-40 years in good health.

The chain is built from TRBV5-1 and TRBJ2-5; D ambiguous. The germline CDR1 and CDR2 sequences are SGHRS and YFSETQ. Trimming pared 0 bases from V and 4 bases from J, leaving 7 bases between. The CDR3 contains 13 residues. The CDR3 bases are TGCGCCAGCAGCTTGGAACCACGAGAGACCCAGTACTTC. Protein product: CASSLEPRETQYF. The variable domain in full, with the rest retrieved from reference TRBV5-1 and TRBJ2-5, is KAGVTQTPRYLIKTRGQQVTLSCSPISGHRSVSWYQQTPGQGLQFLFEYFSETQRNKGNFPGRFSGRQFSNSRSEMNVSTLELGDSALYLCASSLEPRETQYFGPGTRLLVL.

The chain uses TRBV28 and TRBJ1-1; D not resolved. Germline V gene data show CDR1 as MDHEN and CDR2 as SYDVKM. The CDR3 spans 13 residues. The V end lost 7 bases, the J end lost 1 base, and 10 bases lay between the germline ends. CDR3: CASTPPKNTEAFF. CDR3 bases: TGTGCCAGCACTCCACCCAAGAACACTGAAGCTTTCTTT.

The chain is built from TRBV6-5 and TRBJ2-7; 11 bases are shared with TRBD1. J gave up 3 bases and V 4 bases, and 5 bases lay outside the gene matches. Looked up from germline, CDR1 is MNHEY and CDR2 is SVGAGI. The CDR3 consists of 15 residues. This chain's CDR3 is CASSSLDRGLYEQYF. The CDR3 DNA reads TGTGCCAGCAGTTCCCTGGACAGGGGGCTCTACGAGCAGTACTTC.

This clone occurred once. The genes are TRBV12-3 or TRBV12-4 and TRBJ1-2; perhaps TRBD1 as D (5 bases). V lost 5 bases to trimming and J lost 5 bases, with 6 bases between them. This CDR3 has 11 amino acids. CDR3 DNA: TGTGCCAGCAGTCCAGGGTATGGCTACACCTTC. It encodes CASSPGYGYTF.

This chain links TRBV27 with TRBJ2-3, with D uncertain. V lost 5 bases and J 2 bases, leaving 5 bases between the germline ends. CDR1 is MNHEY and CDR2 is SMNVEV in the germline V gene (reference sequence). The CDR3 is made up of 12 amino acids. CDR3 residues: CASSTNTDTQYF. The CDR3 DNA sequence: TGTGCCAGCAGTACTAACACAGATACGCAGTATTTT.

The chain uses TRBV6-5 and TRBJ1-6, with TRBD1 as a possible D gene (5 bases). Germline V CDR1 and CDR2: MNHEY, SVGAGI. The length of the CDR3 is 14 residues. Trimming shortened V by 6 bases and J by 3 bases, and 9 bases separated the two germline ends. The CDR3 nucleotides read TGTGCCAGCAGCAGACAGTTCTATAATTCACCCCTCCACTTT. Its translation: CASSRQFYNSPLHF.

This clone has only one observation. This rearrangement joins TRBV5-4 to TRBJ2-3; 7 bases line up with TRBD1. Germline values: CDR1 SGHNT, CDR2 YYREEE (reference sequence). This CDR3 has 15 amino acids. V trimming: 3 bases; J trimming: 5 bases; junction bases outside the gene matches: 9. The CDR3 DNA follows: TGTGCCAGCAGCTCTAGAGGGACAGAAAGAGATACGCAGTATTTT. It codes for CASSSRGTERDTQYF.

J is TRBJ1-5 and V is TRBV6-6; 10 positions match TRBD1. Trimming took 2 bases from V and 5 from J; bases not matched to a gene: 3. Germline CDR1 MNHNY, CDR2 SVGAGI (reference sequence). This CDR3 comprises 15 residues. This chain's CDR3 is CASSYRTGGHQPQHF. CDR3 bases: TGTGCCAGCAGTTACCGGACAGGGGGGCATCAGCCCCAGCATTTT.

This clone was recorded once. The chain combines TRBV3-1 (or the pseudogene TRBV3-2) with TRBJ1-6; D gene ambiguous. The CDR3 sequence is 14 residues long. Looked up from germline, CDR1 is LGHDT and CDR2 is YNNKEL (reference sequence). V was pared by 0 bases and J by 10 bases, with 10 bases between. CDR3 coding DNA: TGTGCCAGCAGCCAAGAATTCAAGGAATCACCCCTCCACTTT. It specifies CASSQEFKESPLHF.

This clone was seen a single time. The chain is built from TRBV4-2 and TRBJ1-1, with no clear D. The ends were cut back, 0 bases at V and 5 bases at J, with 22 bases in the middle. Per the germline V gene, CDR1 is LGHNA and CDR2 is YNFKEQ. There are 18 residues in the CDR3. CDR3 sequence: CASSQDLRGMVMGTEAFF. CDR3 in DNA: TGTGCCAGCAGCCAAGATTTGAGAGGGATGGTAATGGGGACTGAAGCTTTCTTT.

The chain employs TRBV6-6 and TRBJ1-6; D call uncertain. The CDR3 has 17 amino acids. Trimming took 5 bases from V and 0 from J, leaving 14 bases between them. In germline, CDR1 is MNHNY, CDR2 SVGAGI (reference sequence). CDR3: CASSPSGTSSYNSPLHF. The CDR3 region has the DNA TGTGCCAGCAGTCCGTCGGGCACAAGCTCCTATAATTCACCCCTCCACTTT.

V and J are TRBV27 and TRBJ2-3; D unresolved. Trimming took 6 bases from V and 1 from J, leaving 5 bases between them. Germline CDR1 reads MNHEY; CDR2 reads SMNVEV (reference sequence). The CDR3 contains 12 residues. Here the CDR3 DNA reads TGTGCCAGCAGGCCTGGCACAGATACGCAGTATTTT. It codes for CASRPGTDTQYF.

J is TRBJ2-1 and V is TRBV29-1, with TRBD1 as a possible D gene (6 bases). V lost 7 bases and J 9 bases, leaving 13 bases between the germline ends. Germline assignment: CDR1 SQVTM and CDR2 ANQGSEA. The CDR3 sequence is 11 residues long. In DNA, the CDR3 is TGCAGCGCAGGGGACCATGTTGAGCAGTTCTTC. This translates into CSAGDHVEQFF.

V gene TRBV6-2 or TRBV6-3 combines with J gene TRBJ2-1, with 7 bases lining up with TRBD1. CDR3 size: 14 residues. Germline V lookup: CDR1 MNHEY, CDR2 SVGEGT. Trimming at V came to 4 bases and at J to 6 bases, leaving 6 bases not matched to a gene. CDR3 DNA sequence: TGTGCCAGCAGTTTACCGACAGGGATCAATGAGCAGTTCTTC. Translation gives CASSLPTGINEQFF.

The chain is built from TRBV7-9 and TRBJ1-1; TRBD1 matches at 7 bases. The CDR3 is made up of 14 amino acids. Germline trimming cut 6 bases from V and 1 base from J; bases unmatched to any gene: 5. Germline V gene lookup returns CDR1 SEHNR and CDR2 FQNEAQ (reference sequence). The CDR3 nucleotides read TGTGCCAGCAGGGAGAGGACAGGGAACACTGAAGCTTTCTTT. This encodes CASRERTGNTEAFF.